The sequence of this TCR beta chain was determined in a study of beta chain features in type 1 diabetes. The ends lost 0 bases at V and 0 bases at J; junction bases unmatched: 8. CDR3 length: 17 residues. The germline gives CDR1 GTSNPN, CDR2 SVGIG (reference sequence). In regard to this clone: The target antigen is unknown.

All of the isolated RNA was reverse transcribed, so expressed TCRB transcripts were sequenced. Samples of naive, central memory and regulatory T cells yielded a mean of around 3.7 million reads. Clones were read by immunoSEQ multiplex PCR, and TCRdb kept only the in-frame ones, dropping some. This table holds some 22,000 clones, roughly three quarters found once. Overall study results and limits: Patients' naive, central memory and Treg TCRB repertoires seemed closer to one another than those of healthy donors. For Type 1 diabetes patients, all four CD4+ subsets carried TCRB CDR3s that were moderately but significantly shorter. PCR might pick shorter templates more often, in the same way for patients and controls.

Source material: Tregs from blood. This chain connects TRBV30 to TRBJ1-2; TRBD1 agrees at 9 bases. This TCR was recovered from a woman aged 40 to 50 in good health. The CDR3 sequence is CAWSVPGQGGTNYGYTF. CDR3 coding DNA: TGTGCCTGGAGTGTGCCGGGACAGGGTGGCACTAACTATGGCTACACCTTC.